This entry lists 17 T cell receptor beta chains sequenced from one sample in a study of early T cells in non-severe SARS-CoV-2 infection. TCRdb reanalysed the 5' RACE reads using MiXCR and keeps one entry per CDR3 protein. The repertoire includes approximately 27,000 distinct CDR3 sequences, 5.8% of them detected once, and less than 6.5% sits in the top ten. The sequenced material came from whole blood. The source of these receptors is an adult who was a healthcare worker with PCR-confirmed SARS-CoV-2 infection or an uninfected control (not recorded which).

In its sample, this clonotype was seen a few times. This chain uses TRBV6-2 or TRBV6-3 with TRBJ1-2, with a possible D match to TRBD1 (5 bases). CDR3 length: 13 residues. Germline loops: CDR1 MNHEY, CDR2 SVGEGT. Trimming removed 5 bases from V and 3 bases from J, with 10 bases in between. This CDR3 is CASSLGPHYGYTF. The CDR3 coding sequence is TGTGCCAGCAGTCTGGGACCGCACTATGGCTACACCTTC.

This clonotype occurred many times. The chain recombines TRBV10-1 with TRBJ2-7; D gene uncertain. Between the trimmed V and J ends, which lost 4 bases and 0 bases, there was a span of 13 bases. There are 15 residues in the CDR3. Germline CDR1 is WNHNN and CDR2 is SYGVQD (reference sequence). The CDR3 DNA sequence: TGCGCCAGCAGTGCCCGTGCACGAAGCTCCTACGAGCAGTACTTC. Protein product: CASSARARSSYEQYF.

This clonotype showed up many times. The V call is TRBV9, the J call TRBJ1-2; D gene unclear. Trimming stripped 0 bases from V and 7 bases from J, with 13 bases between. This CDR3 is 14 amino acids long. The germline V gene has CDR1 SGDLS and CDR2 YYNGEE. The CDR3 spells CASSVASTSLGYTF. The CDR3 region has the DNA TGTGCCAGCAGCGTAGCTTCCACATCCCTTGGCTACACCTTC.

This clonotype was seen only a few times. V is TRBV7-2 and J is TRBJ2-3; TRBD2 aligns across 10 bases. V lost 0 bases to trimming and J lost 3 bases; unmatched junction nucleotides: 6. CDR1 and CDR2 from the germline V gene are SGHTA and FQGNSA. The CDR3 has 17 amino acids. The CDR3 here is CASSLAPSGSGTDTQYF. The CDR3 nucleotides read TGTGCCAGCAGCTTAGCGCCTAGCGGGAGCGGTACAGATACGCAGTATTTT. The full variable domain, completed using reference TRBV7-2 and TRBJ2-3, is GAGVSQSPSNKVTEKGKDVELRCDPISGHTALYWYRQSLGQGLEFLIYFQGNSAPDKSGLPSDRFSAERTGGSVSTLTIQRTQQEDSAVYLCASSLAPSGSGTDTQYFGPGTRLTVL.

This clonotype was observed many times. CDR3 DNA sequence: TGCAGCGTTGTGAGGGGCCCCTCCTACGAGCAGTACTTC. Protein sequence: CSVVRGPSYEQYF. The rearrangement joins TRBV29-1 to TRBJ2-7; D could derive from TRBD1 or TRBD2 (5 bases each). Germline lookup yields CDR1 SQVTM and CDR2 ANQGSEA. This CDR3 is 13 amino acids long. The germline V and J ends were trimmed by 4 bases and 0 bases, with 10 bases remaining between them.

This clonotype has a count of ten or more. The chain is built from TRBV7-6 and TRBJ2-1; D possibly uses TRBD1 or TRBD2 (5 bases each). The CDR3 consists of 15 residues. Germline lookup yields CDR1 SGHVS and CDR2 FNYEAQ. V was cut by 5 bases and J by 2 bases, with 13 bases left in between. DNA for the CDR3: TGTGCCAGCAGCCTGGGACCGCTCACCTACAATGAGCAGTTCTTC. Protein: CASSLGPLTYNEQFF.

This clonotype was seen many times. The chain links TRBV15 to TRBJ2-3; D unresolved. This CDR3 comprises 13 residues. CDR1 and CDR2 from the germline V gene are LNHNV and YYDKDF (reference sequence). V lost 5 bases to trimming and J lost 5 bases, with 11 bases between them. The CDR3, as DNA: TGTGCCACCAGCCCTATGTCGGAAGATACGCAGTATTTT. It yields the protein CATSPMSEDTQYF.

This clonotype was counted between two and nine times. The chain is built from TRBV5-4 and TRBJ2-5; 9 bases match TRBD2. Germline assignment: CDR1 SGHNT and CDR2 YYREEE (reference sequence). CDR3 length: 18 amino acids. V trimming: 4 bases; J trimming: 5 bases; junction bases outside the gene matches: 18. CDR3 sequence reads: CASSPGGASGDQGETQYF. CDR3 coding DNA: TGTGCCAGCAGCCCAGGAGGGGCTAGCGGGGACCAAGGGGAGACCCAGTACTTC.

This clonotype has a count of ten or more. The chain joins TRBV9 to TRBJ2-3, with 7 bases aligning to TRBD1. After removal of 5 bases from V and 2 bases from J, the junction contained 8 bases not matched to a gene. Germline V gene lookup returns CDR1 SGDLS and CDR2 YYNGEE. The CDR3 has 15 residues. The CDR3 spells CASSGNRGITDTQYF. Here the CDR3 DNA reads TGTGCCAGCAGTGGCAACAGGGGAATCACAGATACGCAGTATTTT.

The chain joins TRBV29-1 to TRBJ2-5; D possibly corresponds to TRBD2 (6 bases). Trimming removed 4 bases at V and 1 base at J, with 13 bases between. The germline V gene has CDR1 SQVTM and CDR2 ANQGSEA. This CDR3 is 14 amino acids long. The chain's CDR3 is CSVVKGSGQETQYF. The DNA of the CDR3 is TGCAGCGTTGTAAAAGGTAGCGGCCAAGAGACCCAGTACTTC. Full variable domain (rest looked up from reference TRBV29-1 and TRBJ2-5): SAVISQKPSRDICQRGTSLTIQCQVDSQVTMMFWYRQQPGQSLTLIATANQGSEATYESGFVIDKFPISRPNLTFSTLTVSNMSPEDSSIYLCSVVKGSGQETQYFGPGTRLLVL.

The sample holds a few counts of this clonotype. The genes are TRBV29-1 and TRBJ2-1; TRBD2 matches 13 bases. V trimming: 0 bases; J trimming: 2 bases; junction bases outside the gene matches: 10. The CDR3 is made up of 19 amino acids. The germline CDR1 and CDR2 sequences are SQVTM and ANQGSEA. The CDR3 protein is CSVEDGRTSGSPPYNEQFF. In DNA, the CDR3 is TGCAGCGTTGAAGATGGACGGACTAGCGGGAGCCCCCCCTACAATGAGCAGTTCTTC.

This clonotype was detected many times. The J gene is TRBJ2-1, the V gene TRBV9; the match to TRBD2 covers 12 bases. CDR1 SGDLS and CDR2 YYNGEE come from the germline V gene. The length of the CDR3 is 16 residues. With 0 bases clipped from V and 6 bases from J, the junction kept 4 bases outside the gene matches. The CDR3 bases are TGTGCCAGCAGCGTAGGGCCTAGCGGGGGGGCCAATGAGCAGTTCTTC. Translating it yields CASSVGPSGGANEQFF.

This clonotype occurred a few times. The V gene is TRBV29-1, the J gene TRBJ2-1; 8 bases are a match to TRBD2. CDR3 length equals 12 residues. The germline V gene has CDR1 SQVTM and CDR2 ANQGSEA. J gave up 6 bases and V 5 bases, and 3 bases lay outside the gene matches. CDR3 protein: CSVKRGTNEQFF. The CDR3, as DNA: TGCAGCGTTAAGCGGGGGACCAATGAGCAGTTCTTC.

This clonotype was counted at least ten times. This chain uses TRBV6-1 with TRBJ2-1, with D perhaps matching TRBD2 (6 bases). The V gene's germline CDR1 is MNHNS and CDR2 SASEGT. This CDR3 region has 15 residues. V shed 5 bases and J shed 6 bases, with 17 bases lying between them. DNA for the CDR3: TGTGCCAGCAGTCTGACTGGCGGGATTGGCAATGAGCAGTTCTTC. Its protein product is CASSLTGGIGNEQFF.

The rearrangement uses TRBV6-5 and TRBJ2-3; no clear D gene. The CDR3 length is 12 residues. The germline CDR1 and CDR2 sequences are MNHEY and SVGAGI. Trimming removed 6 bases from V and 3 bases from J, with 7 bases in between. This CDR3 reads CASRSPTDTQYF. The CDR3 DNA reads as TGTGCCAGCAGGTCTCCAACAGATACGCAGTATTTT.

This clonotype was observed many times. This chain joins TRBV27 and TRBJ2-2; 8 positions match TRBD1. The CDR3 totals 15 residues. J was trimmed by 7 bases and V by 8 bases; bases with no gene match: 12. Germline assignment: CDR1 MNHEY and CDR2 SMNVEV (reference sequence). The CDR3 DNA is TGTGCCAGCTCAAGGGGGGCAGGGGGCAACGGGGAGCTGTTTTTT. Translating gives CASSRGAGGNGELFF.

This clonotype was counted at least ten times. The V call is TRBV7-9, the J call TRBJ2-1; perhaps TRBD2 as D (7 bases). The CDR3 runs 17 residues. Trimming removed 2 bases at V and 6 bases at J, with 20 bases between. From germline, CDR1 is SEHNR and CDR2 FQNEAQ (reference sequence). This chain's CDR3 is CASSLQGRAGLLNEQFF. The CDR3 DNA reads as TGTGCCAGCAGCTTACAGGGGAGAGCGGGGCTTCTCAATGAGCAGTTCTTC.